Listed below are T cell receptor beta chains from one sample, sequenced in a study of T cells after yellow fever vaccination. TCRdb itself ran the 5' RACE reads through MiXCR, one entry per CDR3 protein. The profile shows a few hundred thousand distinct CDR3 sequences, around 17% of them singletons. The specimen comprised PBMCs, sampled around 5 days after the first yellow fever vaccination. The source is a man aged 18 to 30 who received the YFV17D yellow fever vaccine. CDR3s include the opening cysteine and the closing phenylalanine or tryptophan.

CASSFVGQVGEQYF 14 TRBJ2-7 TRBV7-8
CASSPSAGVRTDTQYF 16 TRBJ2-3 TRBV27
CASSIMLSYEQYF 13 TRBJ2-7 TRBV19
CASSISGTSYEQYF 14 TRBJ2-7 TRBV19
CASSLLGVTGANVLTF 16 TRBJ2-6 TRBV28
CASRKQGHDYGYTF 14 TRBJ1-2 TRBV6-1
CATSSGRSRGFQETQYF 17 TRBJ2-5 TRBV15
CATRQDSLLGVNTEAFF 17 TRBJ1-1 TRBV15
CASSTTTGGFQPQHF 15 TRBJ1-5 TRBV28
CASSELNTSYEQYF 14 TRBJ2-7 TRBV2
CASSQDRRVQYF 12 TRBJ2-4 TRBV3-1
CASSNRLAGGTDTQYF 16 TRBJ2-3 TRBV7-2
CASSFQGLSKNIQYF 15 TRBJ2-4 TRBV5-4
CASSQGTSGGLEDTQYF 17 TRBJ2-3 TRBV3-1
CASSPSAGWELFF 13 TRBJ2-2 TRBV7-2
CASSVISALGEQFF 14 TRBJ2-1 TRBV28
CASQQTDTQYF 11 TRBJ2-3 TRBV27
CASSQFRTSMNTEAFF 16 TRBJ1-1 TRBV4-1
CASSDFSGVNQPQHF 15 TRBJ1-5 TRBV6-1
CSARRQGGGQPQHF 14 TRBJ1-5 TRBV20-1
CASSLAGGSGEKLFF 15 TRBJ1-4 TRBV5-1
CASSSSPLAGNTIYF 15 TRBJ1-3 TRBV7-2
CASSFIDEQFF 11 TRBJ2-1 TRBV12-3/TRBV12-4
CASSLYTVTNTEAFF 15 TRBJ1-1 TRBV28
CATSRDPRVGYTF 13 TRBJ1-2 TRBV15